Listed here are 22 T cell receptor beta chains from one sample, sequenced in a study of shared clonotypes between healthy human individuals. Positively selected for CCR7, the CD45RO-negative cells used as naive CD8 cells excluded terminally differentiated effector memory CD45RA+ cells. Sequencing used immunoSEQ multiplex PCR; TCRdb keeps in-frame clones, though not all of them. The sample gives some 2 million clones, roughly 95% of which show up once; 0.95% to 1.5% is in the top ten. The specimen sequenced was naive CD8+ T cells sorted from blood. These TCRs come from a young man in good health.

This clone has only one observation. This chain uses TRBV7-9 with TRBJ1-1; a weak D match, TRBD1 (6 bases). Deletions cut 5 bases from V and 3 bases from J, with 16 bases between. Per the germline V gene, CDR1 is SEHNR and CDR2 is FQNEAQ (reference sequence). This CDR3 region has 15 residues. The DNA of the CDR3 is TGTGCCAGCAGCGTAGTACAGGGTGCGTACACTGAAGCTTTCTTT. This sequence encodes CASSVVQGAYTEAFF.

This chain uses TRBV5-4 with TRBJ1-1; TRBD1 might be the D (5 bases). CDR3 length: 16 amino acids. V lost 4 bases and J 4 bases, leaving 20 bases between the germline ends. The germline V gene has CDR1 SGHNT and CDR2 YYREEE (reference sequence). CDR3 loop: CASSTPGLAPSTEAFF. CDR3 DNA: TGTGCCAGCAGCACCCCAGGGCTAGCCCCGTCCACTGAAGCTTTCTTT.

The chain recombines TRBV28 with TRBJ2-5; D might be TRBD1 (5 bases). The germline V and J ends were trimmed by 5 bases and 4 bases, with 17 bases remaining between them. Germline V gene lookup returns CDR1 MDHEN and CDR2 SYDVKM. This CDR3 spans 15 amino acids. CDR3 in DNA: TGTGCCAGCAGTCTACTGGGGCTAGGTGGAGAGACCCAGTACTTC. Residues: CASSLLGLGGETQYF. The full variable domain, in which reference TRBV28 and TRBJ2-5 provide the parts outside the CDR3, is DVKVTQSSRYLVKRTGEKVFLECVQDMDHENMFWYRQDPGLGLRLIYFSYDVKMKEKGDIPEGYSVSREKKERFSLILESASTNQTSMYLCASSLLGLGGETQYFGPGTRLLVL.

The V and J genes are TRBV7-9 and TRBJ1-1, with 10 bases lining up with TRBD1. V lost 4 bases and J lost 8; bases outside the gene matches: 10. Germline CDR1 is SEHNR and CDR2 is FQNEAQ (reference sequence). CDR3 length: 15 residues. CDR3 protein: CASSSGRDRGPEAFF. In DNA, the CDR3 is TGTGCCAGCAGCTCCGGCCGGGACAGGGGACCCGAAGCTTTCTTT.

The genes are TRBV29-1 and TRBJ2-3; TRBD2 agrees at 8 bases. The CDR3 is 16 residues long. The ends lost 4 bases at V and 5 bases at J; junction bases unmatched: 14. Germline values: CDR1 SQVTM, CDR2 ANQGSEA. CDR3 in DNA: TGCAGCGTTGCCCCTCCACCGGGGGGGGCAATAGATACGCAGTATTTT. Protein sequence: CSVAPPPGGAIDTQYF.

This clone appeared once. V and J are TRBV6-5 and TRBJ2-1; TRBD2 aligns across 9 bases. The CDR3 covers 15 residues. J was trimmed by 3 bases and V by 5 bases; bases with no gene match: 5. Germline lookup yields CDR1 MNHEY and CDR2 SVGAGI. This chain's CDR3 is CASSRLTSGYNEQFF. CDR3 sequence (DNA): TGTGCCAGCAGTCGCTTGACTAGCGGCTACAATGAGCAGTTCTTC.

The chain recombines TRBV27 with TRBJ2-2; D is ambiguous. The germline CDR1 and CDR2 sequences are MNHEY and SMNVEV (reference sequence). The V and J ends lost 3 bases and 4 bases respectively, with 6 bases between them. The CDR3 runs 13 residues. In DNA form, the CDR3 reads TGTGCCAGCAGTTTTACGGTCACCGGGGAGCTGTTTTTT. Translated, it gives CASSFTVTGELFF.

The chain uses TRBV6-6 and TRBJ2-7; 7 bases map to TRBD2. Unmatched junction bases numbered 6, after V lost 7 bases and J lost 0 bases. This CDR3 has 14 amino acids. Germline values: CDR1 MNHNY, CDR2 SVGAGI (reference sequence). The CDR3 DNA sequence: TGTGCCAGCAATACCTGGGGGGGCTCCTACGAGCAGTACTTC. Translation gives CASNTWGGSYEQYF.

As regards this clone: The same CDR3 also results from other DNA sequences found in this sample. This rearrangement joins TRBV9 to TRBJ2-2; tentative D call: TRBD1 (5 bases). Trimming pared 0 bases from V and 5 bases from J, leaving 5 bases between. Germline values: CDR1 SGDLS, CDR2 YYNGEE. There are 13 residues in the CDR3. CDR3: CASSVGTTGELFF. CDR3 nucleotides: TGTGCCAGCAGCGTAGGGACAACCGGGGAGCTGTTTTTT.

The chain recombines TRBV7-9 with TRBJ1-2, with a weak D call TRBD1 (5 bases). Germline lookup yields CDR1 SEHNR and CDR2 FQNEAQ (reference sequence). Deletions cut 1 base from V and 0 bases from J, with 15 bases between. CDR3 length: 17 residues. CDR3: CASSLGLTGIPNYGYTF. CDR3 bases: TGTGCCAGCAGCTTAGGACTAACAGGAATTCCTAACTATGGCTACACCTTC.

Worth noting for this clone: This specimen includes other DNA sequences encoding the same CDR3. This chain links TRBV4-1 with TRBJ2-2, with 9 bases fitting TRBD1. The CDR3 is 15 residues long. CDR1 is MGHRA and CDR2 is YSYEKL in the germline V gene. The junction had 2 bases not matched to a gene; V was cut back by 4 bases and J by 2 bases. The chain's CDR3 is CASSLQGANTGELFF. The CDR3 DNA is TGCGCCAGCAGCCTACAGGGGGCCAACACCGGGGAGCTGTTTTTT.

This clone appeared a single time. Germline is not matched at one junction end, which may reflect a read error. This sequence joins TRBV12-5 and TRBJ1-5, with unresolved D. The CDR3 is made up of 11 amino acids. Germline CDR1 LGHNT, CDR2 FRNRAP. CDR3 in DNA: TGTGCTAGTGGGCATCGATTTGTCAGGAATTTT. Protein sequence: CASGHRFVRNF.

Details on this clone: This specimen includes other DNA sequences encoding the same CDR3. The chain joins TRBV28 to TRBJ1-3, with D maybe TRBD1 (6 bases). The CDR3 has 15 residues. V lost 4 bases and J lost 4, with 14 bases in between. In germline, CDR1 is MDHEN, CDR2 SYDVKM. CDR3 protein: CASSSSGGPGNTIYF. CDR3 DNA sequence: TGTGCCAGCAGTTCGTCGGGGGGGCCCGGAAACACCATATATTTT. Supplemented by reference TRBV28 and TRBJ1-3, the full variable domain reads DVKVTQSSRYLVKRTGEKVFLECVQDMDHENMFWYRQDPGLGLRLIYFSYDVKMKEKGDIPEGYSVSREKKERFSLILESASTNQTSMYLCASSSSGGPGNTIYFGEGSWLTVV.

This clone showed up just once. The gene calls are TRBV7-8 and TRBJ2-7, with 7 bases that match TRBD1. The V gene end was trimmed by 1 base and the J gene end by 5 bases; junction bases not matched to a gene: 8. CDR1 SGHVS and CDR2 FQNEAQ come from the germline V gene. This CDR3 region has 15 residues. Here the CDR3 DNA reads TGTGCCAGCAGCTTAGAAGAGACAGGGTTCCACGAGCAGTACTTC. It specifies CASSLEETGFHEQYF.

J is TRBJ2-3 and V is TRBV5-8; 9 bases agree with TRBD2. Germline trimming cut 0 bases from V and 1 base from J; bases unmatched to any gene: 6. The germline V gene encodes CDR1 SGHTS and CDR2 YDEGEE. There are 17 residues in the CDR3. The DNA for the CDR3 is TGTGCCAGCAGCTTGGCCCTAGCGGGGACTGGCACAGATACGCAGTATTTT. Its protein product is CASSLALAGTGTDTQYF.

The gene calls are TRBV7-9 and TRBJ2-7; D call uncertain. Trimming cost V 6 bases and J 3 bases, with 6 bases left between them. Germline V gene data show CDR1 as SEHNR and CDR2 as FQNEAQ (reference sequence). The CDR3 is 11 amino acids. The CDR3 nucleotides are TGTGCCAGCAGACTAAACTACGAGCAGTACTTC. Protein: CASRLNYEQYF.

This chain joins TRBV19 and TRBJ2-7; D may correspond to TRBD1 or TRBD2 (5 bases each). The V gene's germline CDR1 is LNHDA and CDR2 SQIVND (reference sequence). The CDR3 is 15 residues long. Trimming took 0 bases from V and 6 from J, leaving 15 bases between them. The CDR3 DNA sequence: TGTGCCAGTAGTATAGATGGGACGGGATCTGGCGAGCAGTACTTC. As protein: CASSIDGTGSGEQYF.

The chain's CDR3 is CASTETGLSSYEQYF. The CDR3 DNA sequence: TGTGCCAGCACCGAAACAGGGCTTTCGTCCTACGAGCAGTACTTC. This chain connects TRBV28 to TRBJ2-7; a possible D gene is TRBD1 (6 bases). CDR3 length: 15 residues. Trimming took 7 bases from V and 1 from J, leaving 17 bases between them. Germline lookup yields CDR1 MDHEN and CDR2 SYDVKM. The full variable domain, completed using reference TRBV28 and TRBJ2-7, is DVKVTQSSRYLVKRTGEKVFLECVQDMDHENMFWYRQDPGLGLRLIYFSYDVKMKEKGDIPEGYSVSREKKERFSLILESASTNQTSMYLCASTETGLSSYEQYFGPGTRLTVT.

The chain is built from TRBV20-1 and TRBJ2-1; D not resolved. This CDR3 region has 11 residues. Per the germline V gene, CDR1 is DFQATT and CDR2 is SNEGSKA (reference sequence). V lost 3 bases, J lost 7 bases, and 7 bases lay in between. CDR3 amino acids: CSASQLNEQFF. The CDR3 region has the DNA TGCAGTGCTAGTCAACTAAATGAGCAGTTCTTC.

J is TRBJ2-7 and V is TRBV19; maybe TRBD1 (6 bases). The CDR3 is 15 amino acids. Germline V gives CDR1 LNHDA, CDR2 SQIVND (reference sequence). V gave up 5 bases and J gave up 5 bases, with 19 bases separating them. CDR3 DNA sequence: TGTGCCAGTAGTCCCACCGCGACAGGTCAGAACGAGCAGTACTTC. Encoded protein: CASSPTATGQNEQYF.

This rearrangement joins TRBV13 to TRBJ1-1; no reliable D call. V was clipped by 2 bases and J by 0 bases, with 4 bases between them. The CDR3 length is 13 residues. The V gene's germline CDR1 is PRHDT and CDR2 FYEKMQ (reference sequence). The DNA of the CDR3 is TGTGCCAGCAGCTTACGAATGAACACTGAAGCTTTCTTT. This sequence encodes CASSLRMNTEAFF.

The chain couples TRBV19 to TRBJ2-1, with 11 bases fitting TRBD2. V dropped 8 bases and J dropped 9; count of bases not matched to a gene: 9. CDR1 LNHDA and CDR2 SQIVND come from the germline V gene (reference sequence). CDR3 length: 14 amino acids. Written as DNA, the CDR3 is TGTGCCAGTGCCGGGACTAGCGGCGGAAGTGAGCAGTTCTTC. Residues: CASAGTSGGSEQFF.